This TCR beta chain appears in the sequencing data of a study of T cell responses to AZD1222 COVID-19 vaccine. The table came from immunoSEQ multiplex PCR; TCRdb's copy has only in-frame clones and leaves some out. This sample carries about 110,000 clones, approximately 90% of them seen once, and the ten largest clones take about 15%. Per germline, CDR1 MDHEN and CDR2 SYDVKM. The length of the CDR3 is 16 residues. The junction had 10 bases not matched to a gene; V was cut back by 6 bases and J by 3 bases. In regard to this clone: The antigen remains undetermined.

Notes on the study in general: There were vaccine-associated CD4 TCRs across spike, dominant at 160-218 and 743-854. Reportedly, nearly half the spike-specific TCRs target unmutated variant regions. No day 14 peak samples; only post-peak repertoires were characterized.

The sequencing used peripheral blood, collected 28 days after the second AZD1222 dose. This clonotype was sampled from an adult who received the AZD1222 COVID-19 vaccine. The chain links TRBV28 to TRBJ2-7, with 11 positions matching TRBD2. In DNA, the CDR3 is TGTGCCAGCAGACTAGCGGGAGCAGATTGGGGCTACGAGCAGTACTTC. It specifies CASRLAGADWGYEQYF.